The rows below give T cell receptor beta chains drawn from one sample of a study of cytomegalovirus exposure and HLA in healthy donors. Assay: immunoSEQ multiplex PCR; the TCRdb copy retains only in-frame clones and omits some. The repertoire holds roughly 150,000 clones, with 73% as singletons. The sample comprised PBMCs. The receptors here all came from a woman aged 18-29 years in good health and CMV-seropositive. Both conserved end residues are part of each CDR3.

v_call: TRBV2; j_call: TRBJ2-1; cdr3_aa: CASSEAGTRGYNEQFF
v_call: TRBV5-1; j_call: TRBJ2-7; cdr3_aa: CASSSDREGEQYF
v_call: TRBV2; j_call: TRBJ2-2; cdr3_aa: CASTFYTGELFF
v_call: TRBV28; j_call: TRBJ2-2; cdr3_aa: CASRKGQANTGELFF
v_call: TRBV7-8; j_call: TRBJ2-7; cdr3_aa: CASSLAPTTYEQYF
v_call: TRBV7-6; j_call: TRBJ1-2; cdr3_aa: CASSPLDRADYGYTF
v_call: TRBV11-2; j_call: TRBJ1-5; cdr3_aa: CASSPGQGRNQPQHF
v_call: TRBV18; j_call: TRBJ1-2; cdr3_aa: CASSPPGRYGYTF
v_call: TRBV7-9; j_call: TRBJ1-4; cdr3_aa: CASSFTANEKLFF
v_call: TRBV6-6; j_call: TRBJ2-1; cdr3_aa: CASSSGDRDDNEQFF
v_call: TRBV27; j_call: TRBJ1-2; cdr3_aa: CASSLVGAHGYTF
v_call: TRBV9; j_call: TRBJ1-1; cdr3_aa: CASSARQGMETEAFF
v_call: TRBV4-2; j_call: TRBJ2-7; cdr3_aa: CASSQEATSGYEQYF
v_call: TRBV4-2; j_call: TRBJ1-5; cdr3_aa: CASSQVGGDINQPQHF
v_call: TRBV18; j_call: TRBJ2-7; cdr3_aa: CASTGQEAYEQYF
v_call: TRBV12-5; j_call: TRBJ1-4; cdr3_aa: CASGLVGTGTEKLFF
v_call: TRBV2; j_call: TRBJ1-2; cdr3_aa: CASRTGTGDGYTF
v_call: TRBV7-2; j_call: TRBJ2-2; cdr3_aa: CASSLRGAAGELFF
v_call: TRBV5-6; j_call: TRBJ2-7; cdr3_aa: CASSFPHSYEQYF
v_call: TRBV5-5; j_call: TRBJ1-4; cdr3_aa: CASSLAQGAANEKLFF
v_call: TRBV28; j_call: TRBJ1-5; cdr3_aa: CASSLSDRLEQPQHF
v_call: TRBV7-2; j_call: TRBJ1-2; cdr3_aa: CASSLPDRGHYGYTF
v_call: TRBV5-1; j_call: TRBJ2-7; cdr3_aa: CASSLGVGQGGLSYEQYF
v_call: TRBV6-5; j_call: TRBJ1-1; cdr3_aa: CASSTRGVRDTEAFF
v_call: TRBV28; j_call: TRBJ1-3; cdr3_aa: CASSFRDRGEVGNTIYF
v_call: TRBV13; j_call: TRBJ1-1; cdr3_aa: CASSPDARNTEAFF
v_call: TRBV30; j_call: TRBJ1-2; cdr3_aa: CAWTRTGRDYGYTF
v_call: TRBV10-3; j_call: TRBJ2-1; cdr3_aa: CATFPTGPSSYNEQFF
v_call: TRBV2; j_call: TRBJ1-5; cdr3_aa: CASSGQGNQPQHF
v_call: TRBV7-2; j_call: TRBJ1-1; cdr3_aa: CASSLKGERTEAFF
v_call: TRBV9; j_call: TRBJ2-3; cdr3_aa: CASSVDQGTDTQYF
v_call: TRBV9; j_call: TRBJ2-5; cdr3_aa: CASSGPFVTGGIQYF
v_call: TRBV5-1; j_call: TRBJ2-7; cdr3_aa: CASSLGGRGRLVEQYF
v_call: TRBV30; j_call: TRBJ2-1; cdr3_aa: CAWTRGRVTSSGGPAYNEQFF
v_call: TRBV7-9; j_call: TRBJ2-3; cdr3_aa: CASSLVGAKQGSTDTQYF
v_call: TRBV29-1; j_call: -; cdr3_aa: CSAKRGHEQYF
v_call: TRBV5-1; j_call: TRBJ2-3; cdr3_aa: CASSPGGTQGTDTQYF
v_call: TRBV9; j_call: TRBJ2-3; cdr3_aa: CASNLAGDTDTQYF
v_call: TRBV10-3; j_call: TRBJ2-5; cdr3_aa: CAIGPGGVDETQYF
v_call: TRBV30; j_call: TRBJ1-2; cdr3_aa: CAYGGGSNYGYTF
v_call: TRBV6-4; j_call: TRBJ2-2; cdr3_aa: CASSEAGGTGELFF
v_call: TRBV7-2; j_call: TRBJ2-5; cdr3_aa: CASSARLAIPSQETQYF
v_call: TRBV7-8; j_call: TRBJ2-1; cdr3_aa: CASSLAGGAIYEQFF
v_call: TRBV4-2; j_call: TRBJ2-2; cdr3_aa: CASSLPAGGGDTGELFF
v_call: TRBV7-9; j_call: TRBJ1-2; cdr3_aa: CASSPPGLGASGYTF
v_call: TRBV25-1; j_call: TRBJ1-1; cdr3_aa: CASSHPVGAGALTEAFF
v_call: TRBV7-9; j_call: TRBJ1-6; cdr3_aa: CASSLVVRGSPLHF
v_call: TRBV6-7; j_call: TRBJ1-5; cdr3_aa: CASMDGGGNQPQHF
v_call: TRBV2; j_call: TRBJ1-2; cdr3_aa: CASSAGNRVGYTF
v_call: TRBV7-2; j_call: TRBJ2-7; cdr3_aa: CASSRQGVEQYF
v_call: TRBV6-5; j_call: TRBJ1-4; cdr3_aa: CASGNQGSREKLFF
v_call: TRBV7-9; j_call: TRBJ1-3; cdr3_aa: CSSSLQAGNSGNTIYF
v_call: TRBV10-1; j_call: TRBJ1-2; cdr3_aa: CASSGGGIHRTPNYGYTF